Presented here are 16 T cell receptor beta chains from one specimen sequenced in a study of multiple sclerosis patients with progressive multifocal leukoencephalopathy. Profiled with immunoSEQ multiplex PCR; TCRdb holds only in-frame clones, not every one. The repertoire includes roughly 28,000 clones, more than 75% of them detected once, and approximately 1.1% sits in the top ten. Described time point: before natalizumab initiation. The sample comprised PBMCs. The receptors were gathered from a human donor with multiple sclerosis.

The rearrangement links TRBV28 to TRBJ2-5; 10 nucleotides line up with TRBD1. The CDR3 sequence is 18 residues long. The J segment lost 0 bases and the V segment lost 4 bases, leaving 11 bases of the junction unmatched. Germline loops: CDR1 MDHEN, CDR2 SYDVKM. CDR3 DNA: TGTGCCAGCAGTTCCCAAACAGGACAGGGGGGTTACCAAGAGACCCAGTACTTC. It codes for CASSSQTGQGGYQETQYF. The full variable domain, completed using reference TRBV28 and TRBJ2-5, is DVKVTQSSRYLVKRTGEKVFLECVQDMDHENMFWYRQDPGLGLRLIYFSYDVKMKEKGDIPEGYSVSREKKERFSLILESASTNQTSMYLCASSSQTGQGGYQETQYFGPGTRLLVL.

This chain links TRBV19 with TRBJ1-6; TRBD1 aligns across 8 bases. The CDR3 has 16 amino acids. Germline lookup yields CDR1 LNHDA and CDR2 SQIVND (reference sequence). As DNA, the CDR3 is TGTGCTTCAACGGGACGAAGGACAGGGAATAATTCACCCCTCCACTTT. Translated: CASTGRRTGNNSPLHF.

The genes are TRBV5-1 and TRBJ1-2; TRBD1 might be the D (6 bases). Between the trimmed V and J ends, which lost 1 base and 4 bases, there was a span of 14 bases. Germline loops: CDR1 SGHRS, CDR2 YFSETQ. CDR3 length: 15 residues. CDR3 in DNA: TGCGCCAGCAGCTTGTATCCGGGGGCGACCTATGGCTACACCTTC. Its protein is CASSLYPGATYGYTF.

CDR3 amino acids: CASSRAGGIANEKLFF. The CDR3, as DNA: TGTGCCAGCAGCCGTGCGGGGGGCATTGCTAATGAAAAACTGTTTTTT. The chain has TRBV5-6 and TRBJ1-4, with D possibly TRBD1 on 6 matching bases. Trimming cost V 4 bases and J 3 bases, with 16 bases left between them. The V gene's germline CDR1 is SGHDT and CDR2 YYEEEE. This CDR3 has 16 residues.

The chain recombines TRBV6-5 with TRBJ1-3, with TRBD1 matching over 7 bases. The V segment lost 2 bases and the J segment 2 bases; nucleotides outside the gene matches: 0. Germline loops: CDR1 MNHEY, CDR2 SVGAGI. The CDR3 has 14 amino acids. This CDR3 is CASSYRGPGNTIYF. The CDR3 region has the DNA TGTGCCAGCAGTTACAGGGGGCCTGGAAACACCATATATTTT.

This clone was recorded once. The chain carries TRBV15 and TRBJ2-5, with D tentatively TRBD2 (6 bases). V was cut by 2 bases and J by 1 base, with 14 bases left in between. The CDR3 is 16 residues long. Germline CDR1 is LNHNV and CDR2 is YYDKDF (reference sequence). As DNA, the CDR3 is TGTGCCACCAGCAGAACGAAAGGACTAATCCAAGAGACCCAGTACTTC. Translating gives CATSRTKGLIQETQYF.

The V gene is TRBV5-1, the J gene TRBJ2-1; TRBD1 matches 7 bases. V shed 3 bases and J 9 bases; nucleotides not matched to a gene: 15. CDR1 is SGHRS, CDR2 YFSETQ, per germline. CDR3 length: 16 residues. CDR3 protein: CASSSHRDSFKGEQFF. CDR3 coding DNA: TGCGCCAGCAGCTCGCACCGGGACAGCTTTAAGGGTGAGCAGTTCTTC.

CDR3 region: CASSLARGNEETQYF. DNA of the CDR3: TGTGCCAGCAGCTTAGCTCGCGGGAACGAGGAGACCCAGTACTTC. This sequence joins TRBV7-9 and TRBJ2-5; tentative D call: TRBD2 (6 bases). The CDR3 is 15 residues long. Germline values: CDR1 SEHNR, CDR2 FQNEAQ (reference sequence). Trimming left V 0 bases short and J 5 bases short, with 13 bases between.

This clone was seen just once. The chain has TRBV2 and TRBJ1-3; D is undetermined. CDR3 size: 13 residues. Germline assignment: CDR1 SNHLY and CDR2 FYNNEI. V lost 4 bases, J lost 0 bases, and 4 bases lay in between. CDR3 residues: CASSVSSGNTIYF. CDR3 nucleotide sequence: TGTGCCAGCAGTGTAAGCTCTGGAAACACCATATATTTT. The whole variable domain, remainder taken from reference TRBV2 and TRBJ1-3, is EPEVTQTPSHQVTQMGQEVILRCVPISNHLYFYWYRQILGQKVEFLVSFYNNEISEKSEIFDDQFSVERPDGSNFTLKIRSTKLEDSAMYFCASSVSSGNTIYFGEGSWLTVV.

The gene calls are TRBV6-5 and TRBJ1-1; maybe TRBD1 (5 bases). V shed 7 bases and J shed 4 bases, with 10 bases lying between them. The germline CDR1 and CDR2 sequences are MNHEY and SVGAGI. This CDR3 is built from 12 residues. CDR3 nucleotide sequence: TGTGCCAGCACCCGGGGCGGCACTGAAGCTTTCTTT. Its translation is CASTRGGTEAFF.

V and J are TRBV5-4 and TRBJ1-3; 7 bases agree with TRBD1. V was pared by 0 bases and J by 0 bases, with 6 bases of the junction left unmatched. This CDR3 region has 17 residues. CDR1 and CDR2 from the germline V gene are SGHNT and YYREEE (reference sequence). The CDR3 DNA reads as TGTGCCAGCAGCTTGGGCCCCCGGGACAGCTCTGGAAACACCATATATTTT. It specifies CASSLGPRDSSGNTIYF.

The chain joins TRBV7-9 to TRBJ1-3, with 9 bases aligning to TRBD1. Germline trimming cut 5 bases from V and 0 bases from J; bases unmatched to any gene: 5. CDR1 and CDR2 (germline): SEHNR, FQNEAQ (reference sequence). The CDR3 has 16 amino acids. CDR3 DNA: TGTGCCAGCAGCCACGAACAGGGGGCCTCTGGAAACACCATATATTTT. Its translation is CASSHEQGASGNTIYF.

This clone showed up just once. J is TRBJ1-6 and V is TRBV5-6, with a tentative D call TRBD1 (6 bases). V lost 5 bases and J lost 5, with 14 bases in between. The CDR3 runs to 15 residues. CDR1 and CDR2 (germline): SGHDT, YYEEEE. The DNA for the CDR3 is TGTGCCAGCAGGTCGAGCCAGGGGCATAATTCACCCCTCCACTTT. Translating gives CASRSSQGHNSPLHF.

This chain links TRBV6-5 with TRBJ2-2; a possible D gene is TRBD1 (6 bases). The CDR3 sequence is 15 residues long. Trimming stripped 2 bases from V and 4 bases from J, with 11 bases between. Germline V gene lookup returns CDR1 MNHEY and CDR2 SVGAGI. CDR3 sequence reads: CASSYGGEVTGELFF. DNA of the CDR3: TGTGCCAGCAGTTACGGGGGCGAGGTCACCGGGGAGCTGTTTTTT.

This clone was detected only once. The rearrangement uses TRBV18 and TRBJ2-3, with a weak D call TRBD2 (5 bases). There are 13 residues in the CDR3. V was pared by 6 bases and J by 6 bases, with 13 bases between. The germline CDR1 and CDR2 sequences are KGHSH and LQKENI. This CDR3 is CASSLDSIDTQYF. DNA of the CDR3: TGTGCCAGCTCCCTGGACTCAATTGATACGCAGTATTTT. Complete variable domain (other parts from reference TRBV18 and TRBJ2-3): NAGVMQNPRHLVRRRGQEARLRCSPMKGHSHVYWYRQLPEEGLKFMVYLQKENIIDESGMPKERFSAEFPKEGPSILRIQQVVRGDSAAYFCASSLDSIDTQYFGPGTRLTVL.

A single count supports this clone. The CDR3 loop is CASSPPGRVTGELFF. Here the CDR3 DNA reads TGTGCCAGCAGCCCCCCCGGCAGGGTAACCGGGGAGCTGTTTTTT. The chain joins TRBV6-5 to TRBJ2-2; D perhaps matches TRBD1 (5 bases). CDR1 and CDR2 from the germline V gene are MNHEY and SVGAGI. The CDR3 runs 15 residues. Between the trimmed V and J ends, which lost 6 bases and 5 bases, there was a span of 16 bases.